Listed here are 17 T cell receptor beta chains from one sample, sequenced in a study of post-analysis software for immune sequencing data. General study points: Controls showed lower frequencies than patients for a handful of TRBV segments, and TRBV5-6, TRBV5-1 and TRBV20-1 were among these.

No antigen has been identified for these receptors. TCR beta cDNA libraries had unique molecular identifiers. TCRdb itself ran the PCR reads through MiXCR, one entry per CDR3 protein. The sample consists of hundreds of thousands of distinct CDR3 sequences, roughly 27% of them appearing once. Sequencing was performed on blood. The source of these receptors is a girl between 5 and 17 years old with multiple sclerosis.

This clonotype came up a few times. The chain couples TRBV7-9 to TRBJ2-3, with 7 bases matching TRBD1. The germline CDR1 and CDR2 sequences are SEHNR and FQNEAQ (reference sequence). The CDR3 is made up of 15 amino acids. The trim removed 3 bases at V and 0 bases at J, leaving 3 bases unmatched. CDR3 bases: TGTGCCAGCAGCTTTACAGGGGAAAGCACAGATACGCAGTATTTT. It encodes CASSFTGESTDTQYF.

This clonotype was counted once. This could be a read error, since a much larger clone is one nucleotide away. The genes are TRBV27 and TRBJ2-7; the D gene is possibly TRBD2 (7 bases). The germline V gene has CDR1 MNHEY and CDR2 SMNVEV (reference sequence). There are 16 residues in the CDR3. The CDR3: CAGSLGAGEVLGEQYF. CDR3 in DNA: TGTGCCGGCAGTTTGGGGGCGGGAGAGGTTCTGGGCGAGCAGTACTTC.

This clonotype was counted between two and nine times. The V call is TRBV14, the J call TRBJ1-6; D may be TRBD1 (6 bases). The CDR3 extends over 13 amino acids. Germline-derived CDR1 and CDR2 are SGHDN and FVKESK. V was shortened by 8 bases and J by 5 bases, with 10 bases between the two germline ends. The CDR3 region is CASRQVDNSPLHF. Here the CDR3 DNA reads TGTGCCAGCCGACAGGTTGATAATTCACCCCTCCACTTT.

The V and J genes are TRBV7-2 and TRBJ2-7, with 7 bases lining up with TRBD1. CDR1 and CDR2 from the germline V gene are SGHTA and FQGNSA. The CDR3 has 17 amino acids. J gave up 6 bases and V 1 base, and 15 bases lay outside the gene matches. CDR3 sequence (DNA): TGTGCCAGCAGCTTAGAGGGGCCCGGGACAGCCACCTGCGAGCAGTACTTC. It encodes CASSLEGPGTATCEQYF.

The chain uses TRBV7-2 and TRBJ2-7; 11 bases match TRBD2. J was trimmed by 4 bases and V by 2 bases; bases with no gene match: 19. The CDR3 sequence is 20 residues long. Germline values: CDR1 SGHTA, CDR2 FQGNSA. In DNA form, the CDR3 reads TGTGCCAGCAGCTTACCCAGTATTCTAGCGGGAGGCCCCCGGAGTTACGAGCAGTACTTC. Its protein product is CASSLPSILAGGPRSYEQYF.

This clonotype was seen more than once but under ten times. The chain couples TRBV5-1 to TRBJ2-3; the match to TRBD2 covers 15 bases. Germline CDR1 reads SGHRS; CDR2 reads YFSETQ. The CDR3 loop spans 18 amino acids. Trimming removed 3 bases from V and 0 bases from J; junction bases left unmatched: 5. The CDR3 DNA is TGCGCCAGCAGCTCGGGACTAGCGGGGGGCGGGAGCACAGATACGCAGTATTTT. The encoded protein is CASSSGLAGGGSTDTQYF. The whole variable domain, filled in from reference TRBV5-1 and TRBJ2-3, reads KAGVTQTPRYLIKTRGQQVTLSCSPISGHRSVSWYQQTPGQGLQFLFEYFSETQRNKGNFPGRFSGRQFSNSRSEMNVSTLELGDSALYLCASSSGLAGGGSTDTQYFGPGTRLTVL.

The chain couples TRBV24-1 to TRBJ2-5; the D gene could be TRBD1 or TRBD2 (5 bases each). The germline CDR1 and CDR2 sequences are KGHDR and SFDVKD. This CDR3 contains 17 residues. V lost 5 bases and J lost 3, with 21 bases in between. The CDR3 nucleotides are TGTGCCACCAGTGTCGGGGCTTCGGAAGGAGCAAAAGAGACCCAGTACTTC. As protein: CATSVGASEGAKETQYF.

This clonotype was counted a few times. CDR3: CASSLGRQTEAFF. The CDR3 DNA reads TGCGCCAGCAGCTTGGGTCGACAGACTGAAGCTTTCTTT. The chain employs TRBV5-1 and TRBJ1-1; D perhaps matches TRBD1 (5 bases). Germline V gene lookup returns CDR1 SGHRS and CDR2 YFSETQ. The length of the CDR3 is 13 residues. V was trimmed by 0 bases and J by 5 bases, leaving 8 bases between them.

This clonotype was observed a few times. This chain connects TRBV2 to TRBJ1-5; D not resolved. This CDR3 spans 16 amino acids. V lost 1 base to trimming and J lost 1 base, with 11 bases between them. The germline V gene encodes CDR1 SNHLY and CDR2 FYNNEI. In DNA form, the CDR3 reads TGTGCCAGCAGTGAAGGGATGGTCTTAAGCAATCAGCCCCAGCATTTT. Its translation: CASSEGMVLSNQPQHF.

This clonotype was found a few times. V usage is TRBV6-1 and J usage is TRBJ2-7; D is perhaps TRBD1 (6 bases). The V and J ends lost 5 bases and 3 bases respectively, with 17 bases between them. The CDR3 has 15 amino acids. Germline V gives CDR1 MNHNS, CDR2 SASEGT. CDR3 nucleotides: TGTGCCAGCAGTCTTATACAGGGACCTGGCTACGAGCAGTACTTC. It is translated as CASSLIQGPGYEQYF.

This clonotype was seen a handful of times. The J gene is TRBJ2-1, the V gene TRBV5-6; D assignment may be TRBD1 or TRBD2 (5 bases each). CDR1 and CDR2 (germline): SGHDT, YYEEEE. V was shortened by 1 base and J by 9 bases, with 14 bases between the two germline ends. The CDR3 covers 14 residues. DNA of the CDR3: TGTGCCAGCAGCTTGCCCCCGGGGCAGCTTGAGCAGTTCTTC. Translated: CASSLPPGQLEQFF.

V is TRBV6-2 or TRBV6-3 and J is TRBJ1-2, with D hard to call. Germline CDR1 MNHEY, CDR2 SVGEGT. The CDR3 is 12 residues long. V shed 7 bases and J shed 8 bases, with 14 bases lying between them. DNA of the CDR3: TGTGCCAGCACCAACGGGGAAAGCGGCTACACCTTC. Translated: CASTNGESGYTF.

The chain carries TRBV11-2 and TRBJ1-6; TRBD1 might be the D (5 bases). Germline V gene lookup returns CDR1 SGHAT and CDR2 FQNNGV. V lost 4 bases and J 5 bases, leaving 12 bases between the germline ends. The CDR3 is 15 residues long. CDR3 coding DNA: TGTGCCAGCAGCTCCGGGACGTTTGATAATTCACCCCTCCACTTT. Encoded protein: CASSSGTFDNSPLHF.

This clonotype has a count of ten or more. The chain combines TRBV20-1 with TRBJ2-5; D may be TRBD1 or TRBD2 (6 bases each). Germline CDR1 is DFQATT and CDR2 is SNEGSKA (reference sequence). The CDR3 totals 14 residues. V lost 3 bases and J 2 bases, leaving 13 bases between the germline ends. This chain's CDR3 is CSARARRGQETQYF. CDR3 sequence (DNA): TGCAGTGCTAGGGCAAGGAGGGGGCAAGAGACCCAGTACTTC.

The chain is built from TRBV2 and TRBJ2-5, with 8 bases matching TRBD1. The CDR3 extends over 12 amino acids. V was pared by 0 bases and J by 13 bases, with 4 bases of the junction left unmatched. The germline CDR1 and CDR2 sequences are SNHLY and FYNNEI. The DNA of the CDR3 is TGTGCCAGCAGTGAAGCGGGACAGGTATGGTACTTC. It codes for CASSEAGQVWYF. Full variable domain (remainder filled in from reference TRBV2 and TRBJ2-5): EPEVTQTPSHQVTQMGQEVILRCVPISNHLYFYWYRQILGQKVEFLVSFYNNEISEKSEIFDDQFSVERPDGSNFTLKIRSTKLEDSAMYFCASSEAGQVWYFGPGTRLLVL.

V usage is TRBV20-1 and J usage is TRBJ2-1, with 7 bases lining up with TRBD2. The CDR3 contains 15 residues. V was pared by 3 bases and J by 3 bases, with 8 bases of the junction left unmatched. Germline V CDR1 and CDR2: DFQATT, SNEGSKA (reference sequence). CDR3 coding DNA: TGCAGTGCTAGGGGGGAGGGGACTTTCTACAATGAGCAGTTCTTC. It codes for CSARGEGTFYNEQFF.

This clonotype was found a few times. The chain recombines TRBV7-9 with TRBJ1-2; TRBD1 is a possible D gene (5 bases). Germline V gene sequence: CDR1 SEHNR, CDR2 FQNEAQ (reference sequence). The CDR3 extends over 15 amino acids. Trimming took 1 base from V and 2 from J, leaving 11 bases between them. The CDR3 DNA is TGTGCCAGCAGCTTAGTCGGGGCAGCCAACTATGGCTACACCTTC. Its protein is CASSLVGAANYGYTF.